These T cell receptor beta chains were read from a single sample in a study of cytomegalovirus exposure and HLA in healthy donors. Profiling relied on immunoSEQ multiplex PCR, and the TCRdb table lists in-frame clones only, not all of them. The sample carries 150,000 to 200,000 clones, over 70% recorded once. Sequencing used PBMCs. These receptors were obtained from a young woman in good health and CMV-seronegative. The CDR3 runs from the conserved cysteine through the conserved F or W. Fields, in order: V gene, D gene, J gene, clone size, CDR3 protein, CDR3 DNA. A D gene is named only where the DNA matches it firmly. Expanded clones get a size class; other rows say once, few or many, or leave the size out.

TRBV6-5	NA	TRBJ2-7	NA	CASSGHSGRSYEQYF	TGTGCCAGCAGTGGCCATAGCGGACGATCCTACGAGCAGTACTTC
TRBV5-1	TRBD1	TRBJ1-1	NA	CASSFRGQHTEAFF	TGCGCCAGCAGCTTCAGGGGGCAGCACACTGAAGCTTTCTTT
TRBV6-6	NA	TRBJ1-6	NA	CASSLYASPLHF	TGTGCCAGCAGTCTATATGCTTCACCCCTCCACTTT
TRBV6-5	NA	TRBJ1-1	NA	CASSYGNSEAFF	TGTGCCAGCAGTTACGGTAACTCGGAGGCTTTCTTT
TRBV27	TRBD2	TRBJ2-7	few	CASSLGAGGPHEQYF	TGTGCCAGCAGTTTGGGGGCGGGAGGGCCACACGAGCAGTACTTC
TRBV18	TRBD1	TRBJ2-7	NA	CASSRTGDEQYF	TGTGCCAGCTCACGGACAGGGGACGAGCAGTACTTC
TRBV27	TRBD1	TRBJ1-1	NA	CASSWRTGGITEAFF	TGTGCCAGCAGTTGGAGGACAGGGGGTATCACTGAAGCTTTCTTT
TRBV4-3	NA	TRBJ1-2	few	CASSPDRIVLYGYTF	TGCGCCAGCAGCCCCGACAGGATTGTCCTCTATGGCTACACCTTC
TRBV18	TRBD1	TRBJ2-1	NA	CASSPGQGNYNEQFF	TGTGCCAGCTCGCCAGGACAGGGGAACTACAATGAGCAGTTCTTC
TRBV5-1	NA	TRBJ1-3	NA	CASSLTGLLSGNTIYF	TGCGCCAGCAGCTTGACAGGTCTCCTCTCTGGAAACACCATATATTTT
TRBV2	TRBD1	TRBJ2-7	NA	CASSDPMTGDEQYF	TGTGCCAGCAGTGACCCCATGACAGGGGACGAGCAGTACTTC
TRBV27	NA	TRBJ2-2	NA	CASSSPGTGELFF	TGTGCCAGCAGTTCCCCGGGGACCGGGGAGCTGTTTTTT
TRBV9	TRBD2	TRBJ2-3	NA	CASSLLGGGGADTQYF	TGTGCCAGCAGCCTACTTGGGGGCGGGGGGGCTGATACGCAGTATTTT
TRBV5-1	TRBD1	TRBJ1-1	NA	CASSLRGQGATEAFF	TGCGCCAGCAGCTTGCGGGGACAGGGGGCCACTGAAGCTTTCTTT
TRBV6-5	TRBD1	TRBJ2-7	NA	CASSYPDRDEQYF	TGTGCCAGCAGTTACCCGGACAGGGACGAGCAGTACTTC
TRBV15	NA	TRBJ2-6	few	CATSRVPSNVLTF	TGTGCCACCAGCAGAGTTCCCTCCAACGTCCTGACTTTC
TRBV4-3	NA	TRBJ2-7	once	CASSRVEGLAYEQYF	TGCGCCAGCAGCCGAGTGGAGGGATTGGCCTACGAGCAGTACTTC
TRBV11-3	TRBD1	TRBJ2-2	NA	CASSRTGNTGELFF	TGTGCCAGCAGCCGGACAGGGAACACCGGGGAGCTGTTTTTT
TRBV7-2	NA	TRBJ2-7	NA	CASSPRGGGEQYF	TGTGCCAGCAGCCCGAGGGGAGGGGGCGAGCAGTACTTC
TRBV27	NA	TRBJ1-1	NA	CASSHGGAVNTEAFF	TGTGCCAGCAGTCACGGGGGGGCAGTTAACACTGAAGCTTTCTTT
TRBV6-5	NA	TRBJ1-5	NA	CASSYLGGDQPQHF	TGTGCCAGCAGTTACCTGGGGGGGGATCAGCCCCAGCATTTT
TRBV4-3	NA	TRBJ2-7	NA	CASSQEYALLTYEQYF	TGCGCCAGCAGCCAAGAGTATGCGCTGTTAACCTACGAGCAGTACTTC
TRBV5-8	NA	TRBJ1-4	NA	CASSLAGSEKLFF	TGTGCCAGCAGCTTGGCAGGGTCTGAAAAACTGTTTTTT
TRBV5-1	NA	TRBJ2-1	once	CASSLSALGSIEQFF	TGCGCCAGCAGCTTATCGGCCTTAGGGAGTATCGAACAGTTCTTC
TRBV7-2	TRBD1	TRBJ2-7	NA	CASSWGPGQGSYEQYF	TGTGCCAGCAGCTGGGGGCCGGGACAGGGTTCCTACGAGCAGTACTTC
TRBV7-9	NA	TRBJ1-1	NA	CASSFTYPVKPNTEAFF	TGTGCCAGCAGCTTCACCTACCCCGTGAAGCCTAACACTGAAGCTTTCTTT
TRBV7-9	NA	TRBJ1-4	NA	CASSFETGATNEKLFF	TGTGCCAGCAGCTTCGAAACAGGTGCAACTAATGAAAAACTGTTTTTT
TRBV14	TRBD2	TRBJ2-5	NA	CASSRTSSQETQYF	TGTGCCAGCAGCCGGACTAGCTCCCAAGAGACCCAGTACTTC
TRBV7-2	TRBD2	TRBJ2-5	NA	CASSLFSGGGQETQYF	TGTGCCAGCAGCTTATTTAGCGGGGGGGGACAAGAGACCCAGTACTTC
TRBV27	NA	TRBJ2-7	NA	CASSLSARGEQYF	TGTGCCAGCAGTTTATCCGCCAGGGGCGAGCAGTACTTC